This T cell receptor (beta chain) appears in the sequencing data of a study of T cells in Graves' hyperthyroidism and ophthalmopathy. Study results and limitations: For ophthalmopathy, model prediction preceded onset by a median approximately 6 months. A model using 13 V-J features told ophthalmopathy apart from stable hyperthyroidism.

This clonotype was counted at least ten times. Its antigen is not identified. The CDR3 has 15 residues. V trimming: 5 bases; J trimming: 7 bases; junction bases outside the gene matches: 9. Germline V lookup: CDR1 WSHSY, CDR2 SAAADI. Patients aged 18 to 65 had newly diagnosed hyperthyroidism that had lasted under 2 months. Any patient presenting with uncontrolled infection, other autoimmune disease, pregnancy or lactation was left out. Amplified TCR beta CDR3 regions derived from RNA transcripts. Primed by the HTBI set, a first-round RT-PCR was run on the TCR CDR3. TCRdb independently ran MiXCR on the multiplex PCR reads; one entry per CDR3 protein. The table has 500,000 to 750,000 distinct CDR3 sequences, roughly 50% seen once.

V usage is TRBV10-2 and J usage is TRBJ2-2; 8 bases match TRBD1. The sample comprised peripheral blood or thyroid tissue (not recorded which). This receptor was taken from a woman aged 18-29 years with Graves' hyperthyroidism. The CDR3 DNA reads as TGCGCCAGCAGTTTCGGACAGGGTTGTTGCGGGGAGCTGTTTTTT. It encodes CASSFGQGCCGELFF.